The 22 T cell receptor beta chains below all came from one sample that was sequenced in a study of blood T cell repertoires in COVID-19. The repertoire was sequenced with immunoSEQ multiplex PCR; TCRdb's copy has only in-frame clones and lacks some. The sample has roughly 200,000 clones; 82% are singletons. Sequenced material: PBMCs or T cells enriched from blood (not recorded which). The receptors stem from a woman aged 60-70 years with acute COVID-19.

The genes are TRBV9 and TRBJ2-1; TRBD2 agrees at 12 bases. This CDR3 has 19 residues. Germline CDR1 is SGDLS and CDR2 is YYNGEE. Trimming took 4 bases from V and 6 from J; bases not matched to a gene: 17. The CDR3 coding sequence is TGTGCCAGCAGCCCAGAAGGGCTAGCGGGAGGGCCCTTTTCCAATGAGCAGTTCTTC. As protein: CASSPEGLAGGPFSNEQFF.

The rearrangement joins TRBV18 to TRBJ2-1; 8 nucleotides line up with TRBD2. The CDR3 length is 17 residues. Germline V gene lookup returns CDR1 KGHSH and CDR2 LQKENI. J was trimmed by 5 bases and V by 0 bases; bases with no gene match: 9. The DNA of the CDR3 is TGTGCCAGCTCACCACCGCGCGGCGGGGGGCCCCACAATGAGCAGTTCTTC. Protein product: CASSPPRGGGPHNEQFF.

This clone was observed once. The rearrangement joins TRBV19 to TRBJ2-4; 11 bases agree with TRBD2. J was trimmed by 0 bases and V by 8 bases; bases with no gene match: 12. From germline, CDR1 is LNHDA and CDR2 SQIVND (reference sequence). The CDR3 runs 18 residues. CDR3 residues: CASSLLAGDSIAKNIQYF. The DNA for the CDR3 is TGTGCCAGTTCCTTACTAGCGGGAGATAGTATAGCCAAAAACATTCAGTACTTC.

The rearrangement uses TRBV4-1 and TRBJ1-2; tentatively, D is TRBD1 (5 bases). CDR1 is MGHRA, CDR2 YSYEKL, per germline. This CDR3 is built from 15 residues. The ends were cut back, 0 bases at V and 8 bases at J, with 16 bases in the middle. The CDR3: CASSQDPGAAIGYTF. CDR3 sequence (DNA): TGCGCCAGCAGCCAAGATCCTGGGGCCGCCATAGGCTACACCTTC.

This clone was detected once. The CDR3 here is CASSHLKDQGAKLFF. CDR3 bases: TGTGCCAGCAGCCACCTGAAGGACCAAGGGGCCAAACTGTTTTTT. The V and J genes are TRBV7-9 and TRBJ1-4, with a tentative D call TRBD1 (5 bases). Germline CDR1 SEHNR, CDR2 FQNEAQ (reference sequence). The CDR3 is made up of 15 amino acids. The V and J ends lost 5 bases and 11 bases respectively, with 21 bases between them.

This chain uses TRBV7-8 with TRBJ2-7, with TRBD2 as a possible D gene (6 bases). Trimming pared 2 bases from V and 0 bases from J, leaving 8 bases between. Per the germline V gene, CDR1 is SGHVS and CDR2 is FQNEAQ. CDR3 length: 14 residues. The DNA for the CDR3 is TGTGCCAGCAGCTTACCGGGGGTCTCCTACGAGCAGTACTTC. It is translated as CASSLPGVSYEQYF.

The CDR3 loop is CAWSVTGNQPQHF. The DNA for the CDR3 is TGTGCCTGGAGTGTTACAGGCAATCAGCCCCAGCATTTT. The chain carries TRBV30 and TRBJ1-5; D gene unclear. CDR3 length: 13 amino acids. CDR1 is GTSNPN and CDR2 is SVGIG in the germline V gene (reference sequence). With 0 bases removed from V and 2 bases from J, the gap between germline ends came to 5 bases.

The chain joins TRBV12-3 or TRBV12-4 to TRBJ1-2, with D possibly being TRBD1 (6 bases). This CDR3 is built from 12 residues. V dropped 6 bases and J dropped 7 bases, with 12 bases sitting between them. CDR3 protein: CASSRGVSGYTF. CDR3 DNA sequence: TGTGCCAGCAGCAGGGGTGTAAGTGGCTACACCTTC.

This sequence joins TRBV29-1 and TRBJ2-2; D is perhaps TRBD2 (7 bases). There are 19 residues in the CDR3. V shed 6 bases and J shed 0 bases, with 26 bases lying between them. Germline loops: CDR1 SQVTM, CDR2 ANQGSEA. The CDR3 region is CSVWRSTGGTTSNTGELFF. For the CDR3, the DNA is TGCAGCGTGTGGCGTTCTACGGGGGGCACCACCTCGAACACCGGGGAGCTGTTTTTT.

This sequence joins TRBV7-6 and TRBJ2-7; no definite D call. V lost 4 bases to trimming and J lost 0 bases, with 4 bases between them. The CDR3 extends over 12 amino acids. Germline V gene data show CDR1 as SGHVS and CDR2 as FNYEAQ. DNA of the CDR3: TGTGCCAGCAGCTCCTACTCCTACGAGCAGTACTTC. It translates to CASSSYSYEQYF.

The chain has TRBV4-2 and TRBJ1-4; D uncertain. This CDR3 has 16 amino acids. V gave up 0 bases and J gave up 3 bases, with 11 bases separating them. CDR1 is LGHNA and CDR2 is YNFKEQ in the germline V gene. Written as DNA, the CDR3 is TGTGCCAGCAGCCAAGATGTCGGGTCTGCTAATGAAAAACTGTTTTTT. This gives the protein CASSQDVGSANEKLFF.

This clone has only a few counts. This sequence joins TRBV5-6 and TRBJ1-3; 8 nucleotides line up with TRBD1. The germline gives CDR1 SGHDT, CDR2 YYEEEE. The CDR3 length is 13 residues. V was clipped by 4 bases and J by 4 bases; unmatched bases: 1. CDR3 bases: TGTGCCAGCAGCCGGACAGGGGGAAACACCATATATTTT. Translated: CASSRTGGNTIYF.

The chain has TRBV4-3 and TRBJ1-3; the D gene is possibly TRBD1 (5 bases). This CDR3 has 15 amino acids. Trimming shortened V by 1 base and J by 1 base, and 8 bases separated the two germline ends. CDR1 and CDR2 (germline): LGHNA, YSLEER. This chain's CDR3 is CASSQGAGSGNTIYF. The CDR3 nucleotides read TGCGCCAGCAGCCAAGGGGCAGGGTCTGGAAACACCATATATTTT.

The chain employs TRBV7-2 and TRBJ2-1; a possible D gene is TRBD2 (6 bases). Germline values: CDR1 SGHTA, CDR2 FQGNSA. With 2 bases removed from V and 7 bases from J, the gap between germline ends came to 12 bases. This CDR3 has 14 amino acids. This CDR3 reads CASSLPTSLNEQFF. The CDR3 coding sequence is TGTGCCAGCAGCTTACCCACTAGCCTTAATGAGCAGTTCTTC. The entire variable domain, with the rest obtained from reference TRBV7-2 and TRBJ2-1, is as follows: GAGVSQSPSNKVTEKGKDVELRCDPISGHTALYWYRQSLGQGLEFLIYFQGNSAPDKSGLPSDRFSAERTGGSVSTLTIQRTQQEDSAVYLCASSLPTSLNEQFFGPGTRLTVL.

This clone has only a few counts. The J gene is TRBJ1-3, the V gene TRBV5-1; 8 nucleotides agree with TRBD1. Germline V CDR1 and CDR2: SGHRS, YFSETQ. V dropped 4 bases and J dropped 4; count of bases not matched to a gene: 4. The CDR3 is made up of 14 amino acids. CDR3 amino acids: CASSPRDRGNTIYF. CDR3 in DNA: TGCGCCAGCAGCCCCCGGGACAGGGGAAACACCATATATTTT.

The chain couples TRBV29-1 to TRBJ1-1, with TRBD1 matching 10 bases. V was pared by 4 bases and J by 11 bases, with 13 bases of the junction left unmatched. The germline gives CDR1 SQVTM, CDR2 ANQGSEA. This CDR3 region has 14 residues. The CDR3 is CSVGNWTGGWRAFF. CDR3 nucleotide sequence: TGCAGCGTTGGTAATTGGACAGGGGGTTGGAGGGCTTTCTTT.

The rearrangement uses TRBV6-2 or TRBV6-3 and TRBJ2-5; D possibly corresponds to TRBD2 (5 bases). The V gene lost 2 bases and the J gene lost 7 bases, with 8 bases spanning the gap. Germline V gene lookup returns CDR1 MNHEY and CDR2 SVGEGT. The CDR3 loop spans 12 amino acids. The CDR3 loop is CASSYPGGTQYF. The CDR3 DNA reads TGTGCCAGCAGTTACCCCGGAGGGACCCAGTACTTC.

This rearrangement joins TRBV24-1 to TRBJ1-2; the D is unclear. The CDR3 loop spans 13 amino acids. V was clipped by 5 bases and J by 4 bases, with 10 bases between them. CDR1 KGHDR and CDR2 SFDVKD come from the germline V gene. CDR3 region: CATSGSGLYGYTF. DNA of the CDR3: TGTGCCACCAGTGGGTCAGGCCTCTATGGCTACACCTTC.

The chain employs TRBV18 and TRBJ2-7; unclear D gene. The CDR3 runs to 12 residues. Germline assignment: CDR1 KGHSH and CDR2 LQKENI. The ends were cut back, 5 bases at V and 4 bases at J, with 9 bases in the middle. CDR3 DNA: TGTGCCAGCTCATCCACAGCTTACGAGCAGTACTTC. Protein: CASSSTAYEQYF.

The chain links TRBV24-1 to TRBJ1-5; possible D gene TRBD1, 5 bases. Trimming left V 7 bases short and J 4 bases short, with 16 bases between. Germline loops: CDR1 KGHDR, CDR2 SFDVKD. This CDR3 is 15 amino acids long. The CDR3 nucleotides read TGTGCCACCAGGATTGACAGAAGGGGAAATCAGCCCCAGCATTTT. As protein: CATRIDRRGNQPQHF.

This chain connects TRBV5-4 to TRBJ1-3; D possibly corresponds to TRBD1 (6 bases). V lost 0 bases and J lost 1, with 11 bases in between. The CDR3 is 16 amino acids. Per germline, CDR1 SGHNT and CDR2 YYREEE (reference sequence). The CDR3 protein is CASSLGPQGSGNTIYF. In DNA, the CDR3 is TGTGCCAGCAGCTTGGGGCCACAGGGTTCTGGAAACACCATATATTTT.

This clone was counted only a few times. V is TRBV19 and J is TRBJ1-5, with TRBD1 matching 7 bases. Germline V gene data show CDR1 as LNHDA and CDR2 as SQIVND (reference sequence). The CDR3 is 17 amino acids. The V gene end was trimmed by 4 bases and the J gene end by 6 bases; junction bases not matched to a gene: 15. The CDR3 protein is CASSRPLQGGLLQPQHF. Here the CDR3 DNA reads TGTGCCAGTAGTAGACCCCTCCAAGGGGGCCTCCTTCAGCCCCAGCATTTT.